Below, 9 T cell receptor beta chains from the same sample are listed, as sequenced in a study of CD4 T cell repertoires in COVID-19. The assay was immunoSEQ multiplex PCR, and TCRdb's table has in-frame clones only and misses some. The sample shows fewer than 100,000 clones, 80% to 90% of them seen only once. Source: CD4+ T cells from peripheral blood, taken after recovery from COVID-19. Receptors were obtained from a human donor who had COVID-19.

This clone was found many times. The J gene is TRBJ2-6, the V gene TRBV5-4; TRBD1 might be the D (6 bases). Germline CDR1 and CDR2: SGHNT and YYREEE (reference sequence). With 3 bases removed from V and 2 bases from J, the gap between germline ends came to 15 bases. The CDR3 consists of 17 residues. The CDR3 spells CASSSVQGLAGANVLTF. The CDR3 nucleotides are TGTGCCAGCAGCTCCGTACAGGGTTTGGCTGGGGCCAACGTCCTGACTTTC.

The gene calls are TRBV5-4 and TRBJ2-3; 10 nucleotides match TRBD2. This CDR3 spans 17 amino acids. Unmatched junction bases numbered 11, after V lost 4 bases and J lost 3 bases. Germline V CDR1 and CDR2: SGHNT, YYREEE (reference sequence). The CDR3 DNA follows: TGTGCCAGCAGCCCCCCTAGCGGGGGATCAGGGACAGATACGCAGTATTTT. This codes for CASSPPSGGSGTDTQYF.

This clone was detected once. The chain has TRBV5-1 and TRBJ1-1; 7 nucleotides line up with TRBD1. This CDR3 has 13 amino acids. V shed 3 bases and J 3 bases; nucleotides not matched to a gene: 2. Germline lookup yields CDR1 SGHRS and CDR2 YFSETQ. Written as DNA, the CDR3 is TGCGCCAGCAGCTGGGACAGAGACACTGAAGCTTTCTTT. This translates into CASSWDRDTEAFF.

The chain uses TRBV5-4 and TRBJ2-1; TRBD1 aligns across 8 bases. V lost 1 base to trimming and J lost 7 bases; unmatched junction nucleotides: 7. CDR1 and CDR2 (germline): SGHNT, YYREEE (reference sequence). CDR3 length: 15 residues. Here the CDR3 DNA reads TGTGCCAGCAGCTTGAGACAGGGGTTACCTAATGAGCAGTTCTTC. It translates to CASSLRQGLPNEQFF.

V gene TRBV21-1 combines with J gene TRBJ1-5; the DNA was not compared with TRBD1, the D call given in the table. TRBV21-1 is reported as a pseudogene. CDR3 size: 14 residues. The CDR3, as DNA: TGTGCCAGCAGGGAACAGGGGGCGGGTCAGCCCCAGCATTTT. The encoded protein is CASREQGAGQPQHF.

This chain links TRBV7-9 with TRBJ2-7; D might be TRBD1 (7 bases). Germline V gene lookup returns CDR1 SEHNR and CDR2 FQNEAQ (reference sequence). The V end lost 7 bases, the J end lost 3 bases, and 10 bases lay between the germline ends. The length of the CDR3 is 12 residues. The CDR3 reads CASNQGGYEQYF. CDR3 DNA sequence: TGTGCCAGCAACCAGGGGGGCTACGAGCAGTACTTC.

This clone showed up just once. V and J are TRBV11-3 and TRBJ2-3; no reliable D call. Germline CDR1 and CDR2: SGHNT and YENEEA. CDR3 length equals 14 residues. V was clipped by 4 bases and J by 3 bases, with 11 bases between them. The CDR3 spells CASSSRAGTDTQYF. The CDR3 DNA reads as TGTGCCAGCAGCTCTCGAGCTGGGACAGATACGCAGTATTTT.

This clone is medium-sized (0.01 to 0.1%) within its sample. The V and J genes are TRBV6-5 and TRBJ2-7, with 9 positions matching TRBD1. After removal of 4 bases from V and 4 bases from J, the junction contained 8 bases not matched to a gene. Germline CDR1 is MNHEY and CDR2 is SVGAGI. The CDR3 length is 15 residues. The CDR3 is CASSFPQGAGYEQYF. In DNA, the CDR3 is TGTGCCAGCAGTTTTCCACAGGGGGCCGGGTACGAGCAGTACTTC.

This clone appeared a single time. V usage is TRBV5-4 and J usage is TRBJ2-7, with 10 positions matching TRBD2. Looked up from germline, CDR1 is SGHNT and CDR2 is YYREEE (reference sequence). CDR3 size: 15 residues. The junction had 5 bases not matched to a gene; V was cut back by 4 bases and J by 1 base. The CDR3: CASSEGLASSYEQYF. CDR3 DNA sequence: TGTGCCAGCAGCGAGGGACTAGCGAGTTCCTACGAGCAGTACTTC.